These 10 T cell receptor beta chains were all obtained from the same sample, sequenced in a study of blood T cell repertoires in COVID-19. Sequencing used immunoSEQ multiplex PCR; TCRdb keeps in-frame clones, though not all of them. This repertoire shows 140,000 or so clones, more than 75% found once; its top ten account for about 2.8%. Sequenced sample: peripheral blood. These receptors came from a human donor with acute or convalescent COVID-19. The donor label of this sample is uncertain.

This rearrangement joins TRBV21-1 to TRBJ2-4; the tabulated D call, TRBD1, remains unverified against the DNA. TRBV21-1 is shown as a pseudogene. This CDR3 is built from 11 residues. CDR3 DNA: TGTGCCAGCAGCAGACGGACAGGGGATTACTTC. It specifies CASSRRTGDYF.

The chain is built from TRBV15 and TRBJ1-1, with D hard to call. The CDR3 is 14 amino acids. From germline, CDR1 is LNHNV and CDR2 YYDKDF (reference sequence). Trimming removed 0 bases at V and 0 bases at J, with 5 bases between. The CDR3 region has the DNA TGTGCCACCAGCAGAGATATATTGAACACTGAAGCTTTCTTT. It yields the protein CATSRDILNTEAFF.

The chain links TRBV5-1 to TRBJ1-1; the match to TRBD1 covers 7 bases. The V gene end was trimmed by 1 base and the J gene end by 1 base; junction bases not matched to a gene: 4. This CDR3 contains 15 residues. Germline V gives CDR1 SGHRS, CDR2 YFSETQ. The CDR3 nucleotides are TGCGCCAGCAGCTTGTCTGGGACAGCGAACACTGAAGCTTTCTTT. The encoded protein is CASSLSGTANTEAFF. The complete variable domain, with remaining parts taken from reference TRBV5-1 and TRBJ1-1, reads KAGVTQTPRYLIKTRGQQVTLSCSPISGHRSVSWYQQTPGQGLQFLFEYFSETQRNKGNFPGRFSGRQFSNSRSEMNVSTLELGDSALYLCASSLSGTANTEAFFGQGTRLTVV.

The count of this clone is one. CDR3 nucleotides: TGTGCCTGGAGGCAGGGGTCGGCCTATGGCTACACCTTC. It translates to CAWRQGSAYGYTF. The chain is built from TRBV30 and TRBJ1-2; D may be TRBD1 (6 bases). Germline CDR1 reads GTSNPN; CDR2 reads SVGIG (reference sequence). The CDR3 spans 13 residues. Between the trimmed V and J ends, which lost 3 bases and 4 bases, there was a span of 12 bases.

V gene TRBV7-8 combines with J gene TRBJ1-5, with TRBD1 identical over 10 bases. Germline CDR1 and CDR2: SGHVS and FQNEAQ. CDR3 length: 15 residues. The J segment lost 5 bases and the V segment lost 7 bases, leaving 8 bases of the junction unmatched. In nucleotides, the CDR3 is TGTGCCAGCACTCAGGGGACAGGGGATGATCAGCCCCAGCATTTT. Translating gives CASTQGTGDDQPQHF.

The rearrangement uses TRBV12-2 and TRBJ2-5; the table's D call, TRBD2, was not checked against the DNA. TRBV12-2 is a known pseudogene. The CDR3 sequence is 18 residues long. In nucleotides, the CDR3 is TGTGCAAGTCACCCGGAGACCCAGACTAGCGCCCCGCAAGAGACCCAGTACTTC. Translated, it gives CASHPETQTSAPQETQYF.

This clone showed up just a few times. V usage is TRBV18 and J usage is TRBJ1-4, with D possibly matching TRBD1 (5 bases). This CDR3 comprises 17 residues. V shed 2 bases and J shed 3 bases, with 16 bases lying between them. In germline, CDR1 is KGHSH, CDR2 LQKENI. The CDR3 loop reads CASSPTAGLVSNEKLFF. CDR3 sequence (DNA): TGTGCCAGCTCACCAACGGCAGGGCTTGTATCTAATGAAAAACTGTTTTTT.

The CDR3 sequence is CSALRGLNTEAFF. DNA for the CDR3: TGCAGCGCCCTGCGGGGCTTGAACACTGAAGCTTTCTTT. The V and J genes are TRBV29-1 and TRBJ1-1, with D tentatively TRBD1 (5 bases). The length of the CDR3 is 13 residues. Trimming removed 7 bases at V and 0 bases at J, with 12 bases between. Germline values: CDR1 SQVTM, CDR2 ANQGSEA.

This clone came up once. The chain joins TRBV6-2 or TRBV6-3 to TRBJ1-5, with 9 bases that match TRBD1. V trimming: 5 bases; J trimming: 2 bases; junction bases outside the gene matches: 10. Germline V gene lookup returns CDR1 MNHEY and CDR2 SVGEGT. The CDR3 extends over 17 amino acids. The chain's CDR3 is CASSTDRGILGNQPQHF. In DNA form, the CDR3 reads TGTGCCAGCAGTACCGACAGGGGGATCCTGGGCAATCAGCCCCAGCATTTT.

The chain couples TRBV5-1 to TRBJ1-3; 10 positions match TRBD1. CDR3 size: 15 residues. Looked up from germline, CDR1 is SGHRS and CDR2 is YFSETQ. J gave up 2 bases and V 4 bases, and 3 bases lay outside the gene matches. The CDR3 nucleotides read TGCGCCAGCAGCCCGACAGGGGGCGCTGGAAACACCATATATTTT. Translated: CASSPTGGAGNTIYF.